The clone carrying this T cell receptor beta chain showed up many times. One entry per CDR3 protein, called by TCRdb with MiXCR from the 5' RACE reads. The table includes around 66,000 distinct CDR3 sequences, less than 15% detected once. The record originates from a study of early T cells in non-severe SARS-CoV-2 infection. In the study overall: Sequencing was performed on bulk RNA from unsorted whole blood, leaving chains unpaired.

This CDR3 has 16 residues. The germline V gene encodes CDR1 WSHSY and CDR2 SAAADI. Trimming took off 3 bases at V and 7 bases at J, with 22 bases between the two ends. V and J are TRBV10-2 and TRBJ2-7; D is possibly TRBD1 or TRBD2 (5 bases each). The TCR comes from an adult who was a healthcare worker with PCR-confirmed SARS-CoV-2 infection or an uninfected control (not recorded which). The sample was whole blood. The CDR3 bases are TGCGCCAGCAGTGATACCTCCGGGACCACCTGGGGGGAGCAGTACTTC. This encodes CASSDTSGTTWGEQYF.